Listed below are T cell receptor beta chains from one sample, sequenced in a study of T cell repertoires in cytomegalovirus infection. TCRdb re-called the reads with MiXCR, one entry per CDR3 protein. The top ten clones hold under 3.5% of a sample with 680,000 or so distinct CDR3 sequences, roughly 36% of them seen once. Sequencing was performed on PBMCs. These receptors came from a human donor in good health (CMV status not recorded). Some clones in this sample may be carry-over from other donors' samples. Each CDR3 is given with its conserved first and last residue. Each record gives: D gene, V gene, clone size, J gene, CDR3 DNA, CDR3 protein. The D gene is left open where the match is weak. Clone size appears in some rows only: once, few, many, or a class for an expanded clone.

>TRBD2|TRBV7-2|many|TRBJ2-1
TGTGCCAGCAGGCATTCTATAGGGACTAGCGGGAGTAGTGAGCAGTTCTTC
CASRHSIGTSGSSEQFF
>-|TRBV7-9|-|TRBJ2-3
TGTGCCAGCAGCACAGGCACAGATACGCAGTATTTT
CASSTGTDTQYF
>-|TRBV27|-|TRBJ1-5
TGTGCCAGCGGGAGGCCCCAGCATTTT
CASGRPQHF
>-|TRBV12-3/TRBV12-4|-|TRBJ1-5
TGTGCCAGCAGTTTGGGGGACCAAGTCAATCAGCCCCAGCATTTT
CASSLGDQVNQPQHF
>-|TRBV6-1|-|TRBJ1-5
TGTGCCAGCAGAGAGACAGTGAATCAGCCCCAGCATTTT
CASRETVNQPQHF
>TRBD2|TRBV4-1|few|TRBJ2-3
TGCGCCAGCAGCCAAGATCGGGGAGGGGCAGATACGCAGTATTTT
CASSQDRGGADTQYF
>-|TRBV6-6|-|TRBJ1-6
TGTGCCAGCAGTTTGCAGGGTGGGACCTATAATTCACCCCTCCACTTT
CASSLQGGTYNSPLHF
>-|TRBV12-3/TRBV12-4|-|TRBJ1-5
TGTGCCAGCAGTTTACGGCGGTCGGGTCGATCGGGCCCGGTGCGTCAGCCCCAGCATTTT
CASSLRRSGRSGPVRQPQHF
>-|TRBV19|once|TRBJ1-1
TGTGCCAGTAGTATCAGGCGGCGGACTGAAGCTTTCTTT
CASSIRRRTEAFF
>-|TRBV28|-|TRBJ2-3
TGTGCCAGCACCACTCCCCGGAGGTGGTCAGATACGCAGTATTTT
CASTTPRRWSDTQYF
>TRBD2|TRBV10-3|-|TRBJ2-7
TGTGCCATCAGTGAGGCTCCCGGGACTAAGAACGAGCAGTACTTC
CAISEAPGTKNEQYF
>-|TRBV7-2|many|TRBJ2-3
TGTGCCAGCAGCTTATTTGGCGGGGAGACAGATACGCAGTATTTT
CASSLFGGETDTQYF
>-|TRBV28|-|TRBJ1-1
TGTGCCAGCAGTTTCTCTTGGGACCCGCTAATTGAAGCTTTCTTT
CASSFSWDPLIEAFF
>-|TRBV7-2|-|TRBJ1-1
TGTGCCAGCAGCTTAGGGCAGGGTGGCCCTGAAGCTTTCTTT
CASSLGQGGPEAFF
>TRBD1|TRBV6-5|-|TRBJ1-3
TGTGCCAGCAGCCTATGGGCCCCTGGGACAGGACCTGGAAACACCATATATTTT
CASSLWAPGTGPGNTIYF
>TRBD1|TRBV28|-|TRBJ1-1
TGTGCCAGCAGTTTATGGAGACAGGGGGCGAATCTTGGTACTGAAGCTTTCTTT
CASSLWRQGANLGTEAFF
>-|TRBV11-1|many|TRBJ1-1
TGTGCCAGCAGCTTAGAGAGCAGTGGATTGAACACTGAAGCTTTCTTT
CASSLESSGLNTEAFF
>TRBD2|TRBV2|few|TRBJ2-1
TGTGCCAGCAGTGAAGTAGAGACTAGCGGGAGTTTCCATGAGCAGTTCTTC
CASSEVETSGSFHEQFF
>-|TRBV28|many|TRBJ1-1
TGTGCCAGCAGTTTCCTCAGACAGAACACTGAAGCTTTCTTT
CASSFLRQNTEAFF
>-|TRBV27|-|TRBJ1-6
TGTGCCAGCAATTGGGACGGAAATAATTCACCCCTCCACTTT
CASNWDGNNSPLHF
>-|TRBV29-1|-|TRBJ1-1
TGCAGCGCGAAGACAGGACGGTCTGAAGCTTTCTTT
CSAKTGRSEAFF
>-|TRBV28|few|TRBJ1-4
TGTGCCAGCAGTTCGGGCCCCATTTCAACTAATGAAAAACTGTTTTTT
CASSSGPISTNEKLFF
>TRBD1|TRBV7-1|-|TRBJ2-1
TGTGCCAGCAGGACCCTAGGGGGCCCCTACAATGAGCAGTTCTTC
CASRTLGGPYNEQFF
>TRBD2|TRBV5-4|few|TRBJ2-7
TGTGCCAGCAGCTCAATAGCGGGAGGCGACCGAGAGCAGTACTTC
CASSSIAGGDREQYF
>-|TRBV28|-|TRBJ1-1
TGTGCCAGTCAGGGCACTGAAGCTTTCTTT
CASQGTEAFF
>-|TRBV6-5|many|TRBJ1-6
TGTGCCAGCAGTTCCTCAATCAGGGGAAATTCACCCCTCCACTTT
CASSSSIRGNSPLHF
>-|TRBV25-1|-|TRBJ2-1
TGTGCCAGCAGTGATTTCCAGGTCAATGAGCAGTTCTTC
CASSDFQVNEQFF
>-|TRBV7-6|-|TRBJ2-1
TGTGCCAGCAGTCAAGACGGGGGTCCCTCGGGTGAGCAGTTCTTC
CASSQDGGPSGEQFF
>TRBD1|TRBV28|few|TRBJ1-2
TGTGCCAGCAGTTCCTCCCCAGGGGGCCGGGGCTACACCTTC
CASSSSPGGRGYTF
>TRBD1|TRBV7-2|many|TRBJ2-4
TGTGCCAGCAGACCCGACAGGGGGTCTGAAAACATTCAGTACTTC
CASRPDRGSENIQYF